Included here is one T cell receptor beta chain sequence, with context. The germline V gene encodes CDR1 SGDLS and CDR2 YYNGEE. This CDR3 contains 16 residues. V trimming: 4 bases; J trimming: 5 bases; junction bases outside the gene matches: 8. These data originate in a study of blood T cell repertoires in COVID-19. Method: immunoSEQ multiplex PCR; TCRdb's copy keeps in-frame clones and lacks some. The table includes around 36,000 clones, approximately 78% detected once. The chain uses TRBV9 and TRBJ2-1, with TRBD2 matching 11 bases. The receptor's source is a man older than 75 with active or convalescent COVID-19. The sequenced material came from peripheral blood. CDR3 sequence: CASSQTGTSGHNEQFF. As DNA, the CDR3 is TGTGCCAGCAGCCAAACCGGGACTAGCGGACACAATGAGCAGTTCTTC.